This T cell receptor beta chain emerged from a study of cytomegalovirus exposure and HLA in healthy donors. Study-wide results and limits: Cytomegalovirus-associated TCR beta chains were listed, numbering roughly 150.

Clones were read by immunoSEQ multiplex PCR, and TCRdb kept only the in-frame ones, dropping some. The table includes 45,000 to 65,000 clones, approximately 89% detected once. Separate from the approximately 720-subject first cohort was the approximately 120-subject validation cohort, to which the donors belonged. Notes on this clone: No antigen is known for it.

Trimming removed 3 bases at V and 0 bases at J, with 12 bases between. Germline CDR1 is KGHSH and CDR2 is LQKENI. The CDR3 is 16 residues long. This sequence was found in a woman aged 18-30 years in good health and CMV-seropositive. This chain links TRBV18 with TRBJ2-4, with a possible D match to TRBD1 (5 bases). The material sequenced was PBMCs. CDR3 DNA: TGTGCCAGCTCACCCGCAGGGCGATTAGCCAAAAACATTCAGTACTTC. It yields the protein CASSPAGRLAKNIQYF.